This T cell receptor beta chain was captured by sequencing in a study of T cells after yellow fever vaccination (dated by TCRdb to the late 2010s). As for the study more broadly: The SMART-Seq v4 Ultra Low Input RNA kit was used to prepare libraries from fractions with low cell numbers. Bulk TCR alpha and beta repertoires were sequenced longitudinally to track T-cell clones before and after primary and booster YFV17D yellow fever vaccination. Blood was collected at multiple timepoints before and after primary and secondary immunization, and bulk PBMC replicates and cell subsets were isolated. Two healthy male donors made up the cohort, one aged 18 to 30 years and the other aged 30 to 39 years. General study outcomes and caveats: Most clones expanded after primary vaccination (96% of CD4 and 88% of CD8) were re-detected after the booster, suggesting that broad memory maintenance occurred. The secondary T-cell response was found to be weaker but faster than the primary response, with a peak reached on day 5 rather than on day 15. The study included only a couple of donors, which limits how far the findings can be generalized. A small fraction of clonotypes showed up in both the CD4 and CD8 compartments, probably as a result of convergent recombination. FACS-sorted repertoires could contain abundant contaminating clonotypes from the bulk population, so computational filtering was required.

TCR cDNA was synthesized by 5'RACE template switching, through which a universal primer site and unique molecular identifiers were introduced. Priming for cDNA synthesis came from both the TCR alpha and TCR beta constant segments. Two PCR steps were used to amplify libraries, with sample barcodes and sequencing adapters being added in the second step. Sequencing of the libraries was done on either Illumina HiSeq 2500 (2x100 bp) or NovaSeq (2x150 bp). For the original study's pipeline: MIGEC was used to demultiplex reads and collapse the reads into UMI consensus sequences, and MiXCR was used for V(D)J alignment. Clonotypes responding to the vaccine were identified with edgeR on replicate PBMC samples, with the criteria of FDR below 0.01 and a log2 fold change above 5 up to day 15. Each bulk clonotype received a CD4 or CD8 identity based on whether the sequenced CD4 or CD8 repertoire contained that clonotype at higher abundance. TCRdb itself trimmed the public reads at Q25 with fastp, ran MiXCR and retained productive beta chains. Each record represents a unique CDR3 protein, reported with the most common genes and DNA among its rows. These V and J calls rely on TCRdb rather than the paper's analysis. The sample data list over 300,000 distinct CDR3 sequences, and roughly 6.8% of these were observed just once. The top ten hold over 15% of the sample.

The sample's treatment or condition label, decoded: live attenuated yellow fever vaccine strain. At each blood-draw timepoint, two biological replicates of bulk PBMCs were obtained. PBMCs were isolated from peripheral blood using a standard Ficoll-Paque protocol. TriZol was used to extract RNA from bulk PBMCs, CD4 and CD8 fractions, and dextramer-positive and dextramer-negative fractions. This clonotype was detected ten times or more. It lacks a known antigen. There are no base qualities to consult, and no much larger clone falls within one base. From a lookup of the germline V gene, CDR1 and CDR2 are SGHAT and FQNNGV. The germline ends are 20 bases apart after V is trimmed by 6 bases and J by 5 bases. Including cysteine and phenylalanine, the CDR3 has 16 amino acids. Only the CDR3 DNA is retained, 48 bases long and in frame from the first base.

Rearrangement joined TRBV11-2 to TRBJ2-1, with a tentative D gene TRBD2 over 7 matching bases. The source is a man aged 18 to 30 who received the YFV17D yellow fever vaccine. Specimen: PBMCs, collected about 49 days after the first yellow fever vaccination. The DNA reads as follows: TGTGCCAGCAGTACCCCTCGGGGGGCCAGGAACAATGAGCAGTTCTTC. Translation gives CASSTPRGARNNEQFF.